This T cell receptor (beta chain) derives from a study of regulatory T cells in long-lasting Graves disease. General study findings and limits: Newly diagnosed Graves' patients exceeded persistent ones in TCR diversity.

A remark on this clonotype: Antigen specificity is unknown.

V gave up 5 bases and J gave up 2 bases; unmatched junction bases: 8. The CDR3 is made up of 17 amino acids. CDR3-region Arm-PCR and iRepertoire HTBI primers produced the TCR beta libraries. TCRdb analysed the multiplex PCR reads with MiXCR anew, one entry per CDR3 protein. The profile covers approximately 350,000 distinct CDR3 sequences, with roughly 25% appearing a single time and about 27% taken by the ten largest. The sample's time point: persistent/refractory GD, antithyroid drugs over 5 years with positive TRAb. RNA extracted from PBMCs served as the sequencing template. This receptor was identified in a woman between 35 and 50 years old with Graves disease. The chain links TRBV12-3 or TRBV12-4 to TRBJ1-4; 10 bases map to TRBD1. This sample comprised peripheral blood mononuclear cells (PBMCs), obtained when the disease was refractory, from a patient treated with antithyroid drugs. This chain's CDR3 is CASSRPGTGVTNEKLFF. Here the CDR3 DNA reads TGTGCCAGCAGTCGACCTGGGACAGGGGTTACTAATGAAAAACTGTTTTTT.